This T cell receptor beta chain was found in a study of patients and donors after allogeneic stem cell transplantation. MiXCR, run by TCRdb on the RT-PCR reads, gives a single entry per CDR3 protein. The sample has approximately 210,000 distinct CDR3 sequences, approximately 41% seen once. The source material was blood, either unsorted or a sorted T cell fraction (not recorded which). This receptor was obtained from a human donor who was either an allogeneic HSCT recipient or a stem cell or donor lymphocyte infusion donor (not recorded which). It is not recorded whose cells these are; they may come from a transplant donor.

The CDR3 DNA reads TGTGCCAGCAGTTACCAACTGCGGGAGGTCTGGGTAGGTGAGCAGTTCTTC. Translating it yields CASSYQLREVWVGEQFF. The V and J genes are TRBV6-2 or TRBV6-3 and TRBJ2-1, with 8 bases matching TRBD2. CDR3 size: 17 residues. Trimming removed 2 bases from V and 9 bases from J; junction bases left unmatched: 15. Germline CDR1 MNHEY, CDR2 SVGEGT.